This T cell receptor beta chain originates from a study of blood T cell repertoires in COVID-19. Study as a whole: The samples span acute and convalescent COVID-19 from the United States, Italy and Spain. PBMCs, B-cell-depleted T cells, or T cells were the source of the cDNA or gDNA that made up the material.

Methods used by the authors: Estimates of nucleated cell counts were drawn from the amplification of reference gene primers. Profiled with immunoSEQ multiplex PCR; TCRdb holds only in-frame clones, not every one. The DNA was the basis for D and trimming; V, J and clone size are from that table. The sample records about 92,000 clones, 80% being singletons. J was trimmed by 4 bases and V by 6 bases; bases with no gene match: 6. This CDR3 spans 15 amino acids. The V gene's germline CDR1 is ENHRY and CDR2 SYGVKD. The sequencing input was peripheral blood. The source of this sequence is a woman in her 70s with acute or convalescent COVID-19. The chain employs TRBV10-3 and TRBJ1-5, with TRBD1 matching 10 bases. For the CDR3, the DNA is TGTGCCATCAGCTCCGACAGGGGGCCGAATCAGCCCCAGCATTTT. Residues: CAISSDRGPNQPQHF.